These 20 T cell receptor beta chains came from one sample sequenced in a study of early T cells in non-severe SARS-CoV-2 infection. MiXCR, applied by TCRdb to the 5' RACE reads, yields one record per CDR3 protein. The sample consists of tens of thousands of distinct CDR3 sequences, approximately 13% of them appearing once. This material consisted of whole blood, taken at baseline. These receptors were obtained from an adult who was a healthcare worker with PCR-confirmed SARS-CoV-2 infection or an uninfected control (not recorded which).

There are a few counts of this clonotype. The chain links TRBV4-1 to TRBJ1-1; D is ambiguous. The CDR3 loop spans 14 amino acids. The germline CDR1 and CDR2 sequences are MGHRA and YSYEKL. Between the trimmed V and J ends, which lost 1 base and 2 bases, there was a span of 8 bases. The CDR3 is CASSQVVSNTEAFF. The CDR3 DNA reads as TGCGCCAGCAGCCAAGTGGTTTCAAACACTGAAGCTTTCTTT.

This clonotype was seen a handful of times. This chain connects TRBV20-1 to TRBJ1-1; the D gene is possibly TRBD1 (5 bases). The germline V gene encodes CDR1 DFQATT and CDR2 SNEGSKA (reference sequence). The CDR3 is 14 residues long. V lost 0 bases, J lost 5 bases, and 13 bases lay in between. Here the CDR3 reads CSARDPPGATEAFF. DNA for the CDR3: TGCAGTGCTAGAGATCCCCCCGGGGCTACTGAAGCTTTCTTT.

The chain is built from TRBV10-3 and TRBJ1-1; a possible D gene is TRBD1 (5 bases). V shed 4 bases and J shed 3 bases, with 9 bases lying between them. Looked up from germline, CDR1 is ENHRY and CDR2 is SYGVKD. The CDR3 totals 13 residues. The CDR3 sequence: CAISAQVDTEAFF. CDR3 nucleotide sequence: TGTGCCATCAGTGCACAGGTGGACACTGAAGCTTTCTTT.

The V call is TRBV21-1, the J call TRBJ1-1. TRBV21-1 is a pseudogene segment. The CDR3 is 13 amino acids. DNA of the CDR3: TGTGCCAGCAGCAACGGCAGAGGAACTGAAGCTTTCTTT. It codes for CASSNGRGTEAFF.

This clonotype was counted only a few times. CDR3 residues: CASSEDSPNTEAFF. The CDR3 DNA reads as TGTGCCAGCAGTGAAGACAGCCCGAACACTGAAGCTTTCTTT. The V call is TRBV2, the J call TRBJ1-1; the D is unclear. From germline, CDR1 is SNHLY and CDR2 FYNNEI. The CDR3 is 14 residues long. V shed 1 base and J shed 1 base, with 7 bases lying between them.

This clonotype was recorded only once. The V and J genes are TRBV29-1 and TRBJ2-5, with TRBD1 matching 11 bases. Germline CDR1 reads SQVTM; CDR2 reads ANQGSEA. This CDR3 region has 13 residues. The V gene end was trimmed by 6 bases and the J gene end by 3 bases; junction bases not matched to a gene: 3. The CDR3, as DNA: TGCAGCGTCCGGGACAGGGGGAAAGAGACCCAGTACTTC. It specifies CSVRDRGKETQYF.

This chain uses TRBV11-2 with TRBJ2-7, with 8 bases fitting TRBD1. There are 15 residues in the CDR3. The V gene end was trimmed by 4 bases and the J gene end by 2 bases; junction bases not matched to a gene: 7. CDR1 and CDR2 (germline): SGHAT, FQNNGV. The CDR3 sequence is CASSSLGTGPYEQYF. The CDR3, as DNA: TGTGCCAGCAGCTCCCTCGGGACAGGACCCTACGAGCAGTACTTC.

This clonotype was picked up many times. V usage is TRBV15 and J usage is TRBJ1-3, with TRBD1 as a possible D gene (5 bases). Trimming took off 5 bases at V and 0 bases at J, with 11 bases between the two ends. In germline, CDR1 is LNHNV, CDR2 YYDKDF (reference sequence). The length of the CDR3 is 15 residues. The CDR3 loop reads CATSARATSGNTIYF. The CDR3, as DNA: TGTGCCACCAGCGCCAGGGCAACCTCTGGAAACACCATATATTTT.

This clonotype occurred many times. This chain uses TRBV18 with TRBJ2-1, with TRBD2 as a possible D gene (6 bases). The CDR3 consists of 15 residues. V was pared by 4 bases and J by 0 bases, with 10 bases between. CDR1 is KGHSH, CDR2 LQKENI, per germline. The CDR3 nucleotides read TGTGCCAGCTCACGGAGGGTAAGCTCCTACAATGAGCAGTTCTTC. This codes for CASSRRVSSYNEQFF.

The V gene is TRBV7-8, the J gene TRBJ2-7; D not resolved. Trimming removed 0 bases at V and 2 bases at J, with 8 bases between. Germline CDR1 is SGHVS and CDR2 is FQNEAQ. The CDR3 sequence is 14 residues long. The CDR3 loop is CASSLAQKTYEQYF. In DNA form, the CDR3 reads TGTGCCAGCAGCTTAGCACAGAAAACCTACGAGCAGTACTTC.

This chain links TRBV5-1 with TRBJ2-6; possibly TRBD2 for D (7 bases). The CDR3 is 16 amino acids. Per the germline V gene, CDR1 is SGHRS and CDR2 is YFSETQ. V lost 7 bases and J 3 bases, leaving 17 bases between the germline ends. CDR3 sequence (DNA): TGCGCCAGCCAACGGGGGGACAATTATGGGGCCAACGTCCTGACTTTC. It yields the protein CASQRGDNYGANVLTF.

This clonotype was picked up many times. The V and J genes are TRBV2 and TRBJ2-3; tentative D call: TRBD1 (5 bases). Trimming removed 8 bases at V and 1 base at J, with 7 bases between. The V gene's germline CDR1 is SNHLY and CDR2 FYNNEI. This CDR3 region has 12 residues. This CDR3 reads CASGARTDTQYF. For the CDR3, the DNA is TGTGCCAGCGGGGCACGCACAGATACGCAGTATTTT.

The chain uses TRBV6-6 and TRBJ2-3, with 7 bases matching TRBD2. Germline CDR1 MNHNY, CDR2 SVGAGI (reference sequence). This CDR3 has 15 amino acids. Trimming cost V 4 bases and J 0 bases; bases outside gene matches: 4. The CDR3 spells CASSFPSGSTDTQYF. In DNA, the CDR3 is TGTGCCAGCAGTTTCCCTAGCGGTAGCACAGATACGCAGTATTTT.

V usage is TRBV11-2 and J usage is TRBJ1-1; 7 nucleotides line up with TRBD1. Losses at the gene ends were 3 bases for V and 4 bases for J; bases not matched to a gene: 5. In germline, CDR1 is SGHAT, CDR2 FQNNGV. The CDR3 consists of 14 residues. The DNA of the CDR3 is TGTGCCAGCAGCTTGCAGGGGGATGGCACTGAAGCTTTCTTT. This sequence encodes CASSLQGDGTEAFF.

The CDR3 is CASSPWIGQGYEQYF. The CDR3 DNA is TGTGCCAGCAGCCCGTGGATCGGACAGGGCTACGAGCAGTACTTC. V usage is TRBV3-1 and J usage is TRBJ2-7; 8 bases line up with TRBD1. This CDR3 has 15 residues. From germline, CDR1 is LGHDT and CDR2 YNNKEL (reference sequence). The J segment lost 3 bases and the V segment lost 4 bases, leaving 8 bases of the junction unmatched.

The V and J genes are TRBV5-1 and TRBJ2-7; D possibly uses TRBD1 or TRBD2 (5 bases each). The germline V and J ends were trimmed by 0 bases and 2 bases, with 9 bases remaining between them. CDR1 and CDR2 (germline): SGHRS, YFSETQ. The length of the CDR3 is 14 residues. CDR3 sequence reads: CASSLGGAAYEQYF. CDR3 nucleotide sequence: TGCGCCAGCAGCTTGGGAGGGGCGGCCTACGAGCAGTACTTC.

V usage is TRBV7-9 and J usage is TRBJ2-2; D is perhaps TRBD1 (6 bases). The V end was cut by 8 bases, the J end by 3 bases, with 16 bases between. The CDR3 has 15 amino acids. Germline CDR1 SEHNR, CDR2 FQNEAQ (reference sequence). The CDR3 DNA follows: TGTGCCAGCCCTGCCCAGGGGTCTTACACCGGGGAGCTGTTTTTT. Its translation is CASPAQGSYTGELFF. Full variable domain (rest looked up from reference TRBV7-9 and TRBJ2-2): DTGVSQNPRHKITKRGQNVTFRCDPISEHNRLYWYRQTLGQGPEFLTYFQNEAQLEKSRLLSDRFSAERPKGSFSTLEIQRTEQGDSAMYLCASPAQGSYTGELFFGEGSRLTVL.

This clonotype came up a few times. V is TRBV2 and J is TRBJ1-1; D unresolved. The CDR3 is 14 residues long. The germline V gene has CDR1 SNHLY and CDR2 FYNNEI. The germline V and J ends were trimmed by 2 bases and 2 bases, with 9 bases remaining between them. This CDR3 reads CASSEFGRNTEAFF. CDR3 DNA sequence: TGTGCCAGCAGTGAATTCGGCCGCAACACTGAAGCTTTCTTT.

V gene TRBV6-5 combines with J gene TRBJ2-3, with no clear D. The germline gives CDR1 MNHEY, CDR2 SVGAGI. V shed 2 bases and J shed 3 bases, with 15 bases lying between them. CDR3 size: 16 residues. The CDR3 loop is CASSYGPNAGTDTQYF. The CDR3 nucleotides read TGTGCCAGCAGTTACGGGCCTAACGCCGGGACAGATACGCAGTATTTT.

This clonotype was recorded a few times. The chain joins TRBV29-1 to TRBJ2-6; D is possibly TRBD1 (5 bases). V shed 0 bases and J shed 0 bases, with 18 bases lying between them. In germline, CDR1 is SQVTM, CDR2 ANQGSEA. The CDR3 is 19 amino acids. The CDR3 sequence is CSVEEWSPPGHSGANVLTF. CDR3 sequence (DNA): TGCAGCGTTGAAGAATGGTCGCCTCCCGGACACTCTGGGGCCAACGTCCTGACTTTC.